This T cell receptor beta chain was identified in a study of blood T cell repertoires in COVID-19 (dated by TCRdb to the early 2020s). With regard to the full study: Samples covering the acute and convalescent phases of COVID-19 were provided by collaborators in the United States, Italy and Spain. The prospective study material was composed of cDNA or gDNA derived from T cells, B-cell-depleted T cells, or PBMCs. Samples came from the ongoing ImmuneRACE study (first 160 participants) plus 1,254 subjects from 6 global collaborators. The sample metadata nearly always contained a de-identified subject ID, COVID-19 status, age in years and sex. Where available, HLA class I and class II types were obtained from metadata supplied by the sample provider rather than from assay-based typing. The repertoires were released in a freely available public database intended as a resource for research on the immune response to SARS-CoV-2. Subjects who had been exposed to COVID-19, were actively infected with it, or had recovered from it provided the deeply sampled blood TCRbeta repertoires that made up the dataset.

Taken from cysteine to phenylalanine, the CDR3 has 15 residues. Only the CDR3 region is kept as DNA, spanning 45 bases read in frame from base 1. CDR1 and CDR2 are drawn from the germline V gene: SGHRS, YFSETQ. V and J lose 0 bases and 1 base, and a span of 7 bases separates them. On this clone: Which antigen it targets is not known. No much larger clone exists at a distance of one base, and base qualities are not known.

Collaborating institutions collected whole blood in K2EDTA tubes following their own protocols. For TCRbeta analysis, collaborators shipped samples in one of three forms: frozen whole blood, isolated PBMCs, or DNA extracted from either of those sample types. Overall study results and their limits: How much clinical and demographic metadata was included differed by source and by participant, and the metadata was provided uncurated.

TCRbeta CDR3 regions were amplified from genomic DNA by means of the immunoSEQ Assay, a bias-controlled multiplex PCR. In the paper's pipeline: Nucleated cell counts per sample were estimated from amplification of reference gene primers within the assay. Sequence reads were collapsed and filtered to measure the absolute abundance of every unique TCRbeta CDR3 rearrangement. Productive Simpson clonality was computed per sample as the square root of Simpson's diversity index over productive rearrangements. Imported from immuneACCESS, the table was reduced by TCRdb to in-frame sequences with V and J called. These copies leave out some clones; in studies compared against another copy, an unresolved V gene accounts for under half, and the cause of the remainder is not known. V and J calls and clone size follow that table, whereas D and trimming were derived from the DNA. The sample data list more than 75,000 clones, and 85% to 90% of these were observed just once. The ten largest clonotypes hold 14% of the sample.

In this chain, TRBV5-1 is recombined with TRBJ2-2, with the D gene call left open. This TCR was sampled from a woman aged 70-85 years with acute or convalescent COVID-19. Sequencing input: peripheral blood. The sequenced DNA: TGCGCCAGCAGCTTGGCGGCAGGGAACACCGGGGAGCTGTTTTTT. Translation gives CASSLAAGNTGELFF.